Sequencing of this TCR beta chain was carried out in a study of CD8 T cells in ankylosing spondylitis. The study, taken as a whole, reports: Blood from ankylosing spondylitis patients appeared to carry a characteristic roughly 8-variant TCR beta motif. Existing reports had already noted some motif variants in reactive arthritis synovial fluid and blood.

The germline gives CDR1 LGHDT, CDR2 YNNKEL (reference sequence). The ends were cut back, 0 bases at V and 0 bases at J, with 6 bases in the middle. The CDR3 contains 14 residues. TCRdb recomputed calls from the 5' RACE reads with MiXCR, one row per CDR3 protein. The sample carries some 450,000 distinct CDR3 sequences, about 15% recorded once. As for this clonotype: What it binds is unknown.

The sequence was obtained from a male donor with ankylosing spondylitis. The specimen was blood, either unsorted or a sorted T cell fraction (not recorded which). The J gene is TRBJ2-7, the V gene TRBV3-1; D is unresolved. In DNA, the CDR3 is TGTGCCAGCAGCCAAGATGCGAGCTCCTACGAGCAGTACTTC. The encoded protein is CASSQDASSYEQYF.